One and the same sample provided the 10 T cell receptor beta chains below, sequenced in a study of blood T cell repertoires in COVID-19. TCRdb keeps only in-frame clones here, not all; method: immunoSEQ multiplex PCR. The sample holds approximately 13,000 clones, roughly 89% seen once. The sequenced sample was peripheral blood. All receptors come from a man aged 45-65 years with active COVID-19.

This clone was detected only once. The chain recombines TRBV10-3 with TRBJ2-1, with TRBD1 identical over 8 bases. Germline loops: CDR1 ENHRY, CDR2 SYGVKD. CDR3 size: 17 residues. The ends lost 3 bases at V and 7 bases at J; junction bases unmatched: 14. The CDR3 sequence: CAISDPRTGPRRNEQFF. CDR3 DNA sequence: TGTGCCATCAGTGACCCAAGGACAGGGCCTAGGAGGAATGAGCAGTTCTTC.

The chain recombines TRBV24-1 with TRBJ2-1; 10 nucleotides agree with TRBD2. Germline V gene lookup returns CDR1 KGHDR and CDR2 SFDVKD. CDR3 length: 15 amino acids. The V segment lost 3 bases and the J segment 4 bases; nucleotides outside the gene matches: 2. CDR3 loop: CATSDGTSVYNEQFF. The DNA for the CDR3 is TGTGCCACCAGTGATGGGACTAGCGTATACAATGAGCAGTTCTTC.

Written as DNA, the CDR3 is TGCAGCGTTGAATCCCCCATAACGGGCTATGGCTACACCTTC. This encodes CSVESPITGYGYTF. This chain connects TRBV29-1 to TRBJ1-2; no firm D call. V lost 2 bases, J lost 4 bases, and 14 bases lay in between. The CDR3 consists of 14 residues. Germline loops: CDR1 SQVTM, CDR2 ANQGSEA.

In this sample, this clone turned up once. This sequence joins TRBV7-3 and TRBJ2-5; the D gene is possibly TRBD1 (5 bases). The CDR3 is 13 amino acids. The V and J ends lost 1 base and 3 bases respectively, with 6 bases between them. Germline-derived CDR1 and CDR2 are SGHTA and FQGTGA. The CDR3 loop reads CASSLIGEETQYF. CDR3 DNA: TGTGCCAGCAGCTTAATAGGGGAAGAGACCCAGTACTTC.

The chain has TRBV28 and TRBJ2-7, with 7 bases fitting TRBD1. CDR1 and CDR2 (germline): MDHEN, SYDVKM. The CDR3 runs 17 residues. Trimming removed 3 bases from V and 3 bases from J; junction bases left unmatched: 14. CDR3 amino acids: CASSFGFRGPRLYEQYF. The CDR3, as DNA: TGTGCCAGCAGTTTTGGTTTTAGGGGGCCGAGACTCTACGAGCAGTACTTC. The whole variable domain, remainder taken from reference TRBV28 and TRBJ2-7, is DVKVTQSSRYLVKRTGEKVFLECVQDMDHENMFWYRQDPGLGLRLIYFSYDVKMKEKGDIPEGYSVSREKKERFSLILESASTNQTSMYLCASSFGFRGPRLYEQYFGPGTRLTVT.

The rearrangement uses TRBV9 and TRBJ2-7, with 10 bases matching TRBD2. Germline lookup yields CDR1 SGDLS and CDR2 YYNGEE. The V segment lost 4 bases and the J segment 0 bases; nucleotides outside the gene matches: 4. CDR3 length: 15 amino acids. For the CDR3, the DNA is TGTGCCAGCAGCACTAGCGGGAACCCCTCCTACGAGCAGTACTTC. Translating it yields CASSTSGNPSYEQYF. Using reference TRBV9 and TRBJ2-7 for the parts outside the CDR3, the full variable domain is DSGVTQTPKHLITATGQRVTLRCSPRSGDLSVYWYQQSLDQGLQFLIQYYNGEERAKGNILERFSAQQFPDLHSELNLSSLELGDSALYFCASSTSGNPSYEQYFGPGTRLTVT.

The chain recombines TRBV4-1 with TRBJ1-4; D call uncertain. Germline CDR1 is MGHRA and CDR2 is YSYEKL. The CDR3 loop spans 15 amino acids. V gave up 5 bases and J gave up 8 bases, with 18 bases separating them. CDR3 DNA sequence: TGCGCCAGCAGCTTTCGTTCATTCGAGAGGGAAAAACTGTTTTTT. Amino acid sequence: CASSFRSFEREKLFF.

The chain uses TRBV4-1 and TRBJ2-5; no reliable D call. The CDR3 totals 13 residues. Between the trimmed V and J ends, which lost 3 bases and 4 bases, there was a span of 9 bases. In germline, CDR1 is MGHRA, CDR2 YSYEKL. CDR3 DNA sequence: TGCGCCAGCAGCCATTTCCCCAGAGAGACCCAGTACTTC. Amino acids: CASSHFPRETQYF.

This clone was seen a handful of times. V gene TRBV4-1 combines with J gene TRBJ1-1, with D unclear. Trimming left V 0 bases short and J 0 bases short, with 8 bases between. CDR1 is MGHRA and CDR2 is YSYEKL in the germline V gene. This CDR3 has 15 residues. The CDR3: CASSQDSRMNTEAFF. Here the CDR3 DNA reads TGCGCCAGCAGCCAAGATTCCAGAATGAACACTGAAGCTTTCTTT.

This sequence joins TRBV2 and TRBJ1-4; D might be TRBD1 (5 bases). V lost 6 bases and J 8 bases, leaving 10 bases between the germline ends. This CDR3 spans 12 amino acids. Germline values: CDR1 SNHLY, CDR2 FYNNEI. The DNA of the CDR3 is TGTGCCAGCAGGCTGTCAGGGGAAAAACTGTTTTTT. Translating it yields CASRLSGEKLFF. The variable domain in full, with the rest retrieved from reference TRBV2 and TRBJ1-4, is EPEVTQTPSHQVTQMGQEVILRCVPISNHLYFYWYRQILGQKVEFLVSFYNNEISEKSEIFDDQFSVERPDGSNFTLKIRSTKLEDSAMYFCASRLSGEKLFFGSGTQLSVL.